Listed here are 11 T cell receptor beta chains from one sample, sequenced in a study of cytomegalovirus exposure and HLA in healthy donors. Both 60 Vbeta primers and 13 Jbeta primers went into the PCR. The assay was immunoSEQ multiplex PCR, and TCRdb's table has in-frame clones only and misses some. This sample has under 150,000 clones, with roughly 80% found just once. The sample taken for sequencing was PBMCs. The receptors were sampled from a woman between 40 and 55 years old in good health and CMV-seropositive.

The chain links TRBV7-4 to TRBJ2-2; 11 bases line up with TRBD1. The J segment lost 5 bases and the V segment lost 2 bases, leaving 7 bases of the junction unmatched. The V gene's germline CDR1 is SGHVT and CDR2 SQSDAQ. CDR3 length equals 17 residues. CDR3 loop: CASSLKGGTGGTGELFF. DNA for the CDR3: TGTGCCAGCAGCTTAAAGGGGGGGACAGGGGGGACCGGGGAGCTGTTTTTT.

The V and J genes are TRBV5-3 and TRBJ2-7; tentatively, D is TRBD1 (6 bases). TRBV5-3 is flagged as an ORF with uncertain function. The CDR3 sequence is 14 residues long. The V gene lost 7 bases and the J gene lost 6 bases, with 20 bases spanning the gap. CDR3 nucleotides: TGTGCCAGAGAACCACAGGGTAAGGAGTGCGAGCAGTACTTC. This encodes CAREPQGKECEQYF.

V is TRBV5-4 and J is TRBJ2-7; D not resolved. With 3 bases removed from V and 7 bases from J, the gap between germline ends came to 11 bases. There are 12 residues in the CDR3. Germline lookup yields CDR1 SGHNT and CDR2 YYREEE (reference sequence). CDR3 bases: TGTGCCAGCAGCTCTGGAGTTGGGGAGCAGTACTTC. Translation: CASSSGVGEQYF. Based on the CDR3 plus reference TRBV5-4 and TRBJ2-7, the full variable domain is ETGVTQSPTHLIKTRGQQVTLRCSSQSGHNTVSWYQQALGQGPQFIFQYYREEENGRGNFPPRFSGLQFPNYSSELNVNALELDDSALYLCASSSGVGEQYFGPGTRLTVT.

The V call is TRBV5-6, the J call TRBJ2-6; maybe TRBD1 (5 bases). This CDR3 has 16 residues. Germline V gene data show CDR1 as SGHDT and CDR2 as YYEEEE. Trimming removed 0 bases at V and 4 bases at J, with 11 bases between. CDR3 nucleotide sequence: TGTGCCAGCAGCTTGGCAGGGTTAGAAGGGGCCAACGTCCTGACTTTC. This encodes CASSLAGLEGANVLTF.

J is TRBJ1-2 and V is TRBV2, with 7 nucleotides matching TRBD1. J was trimmed by 5 bases and V by 3 bases; bases with no gene match: 6. CDR3 length: 14 amino acids. Germline CDR1 is SNHLY and CDR2 is FYNNEI. CDR3 in amino acids: CASSEVGTVYGYTF. The CDR3 DNA is TGTGCCAGCAGTGAGGTGGGGACAGTGTATGGCTACACCTTC.

The chain is built from TRBV2 and TRBJ2-3; the D is unclear. Trimming shortened V by 6 bases and J by 9 bases, and 7 bases separated the two germline ends. Germline CDR1 SNHLY, CDR2 FYNNEI. This CDR3 region has 10 residues. CDR3 DNA: TGTGCCAGCAGGGTTGAGACGCAGTATTTT. It specifies CASRVETQYF.

V and J are TRBV2 and TRBJ2-5, with 7 positions matching TRBD2. Germline assignment: CDR1 SNHLY and CDR2 FYNNEI. Trimming at V came to 4 bases and at J to 3 bases, leaving 5 bases not matched to a gene. The CDR3 runs 14 residues. The CDR3 loop is CASSGLGGEETQYF. DNA of the CDR3: TGTGCCAGCAGTGGACTGGGGGGGGAAGAGACCCAGTACTTC.

The V call is TRBV7-9, the J call TRBJ2-7; a possible D gene is TRBD2 (7 bases). The V gene's germline CDR1 is SEHNR and CDR2 FQNEAQ (reference sequence). Trimming removed 1 base at V and 2 bases at J, with 12 bases between. The CDR3 contains 15 residues. In DNA form, the CDR3 reads TGTGCCAGCAGCTTAGGGGCGGGGGCAACCTACGAGCAGTACTTC. This translates into CASSLGAGATYEQYF. Full variable domain (rest looked up from reference TRBV7-9 and TRBJ2-7): DTGVSQNPRHKITKRGQNVTFRCDPISEHNRLYWYRQTLGQGPEFLTYFQNEAQLEKSRLLSDRFSAERPKGSFSTLEIQRTEQGDSAMYLCASSLGAGATYEQYFGPGTRLTVT.

The chain employs TRBV6-5 and TRBJ1-5; tentatively, D is TRBD1 (5 bases). The V end lost 6 bases, the J end lost 7 bases, and 13 bases lay between the germline ends. This CDR3 contains 13 residues. From germline, CDR1 is MNHEY and CDR2 SVGAGI. Here the CDR3 DNA reads TGTGCCAGCAGCCCAGAAGGGGCCCAGCCCCAGCATTTT. Amino acids: CASSPEGAQPQHF.

The chain has TRBV5-4 and TRBJ2-7; 7 bases fit TRBD1. The germline V gene has CDR1 SGHNT and CDR2 YYREEE (reference sequence). J gave up 5 bases and V 5 bases, and 13 bases lay outside the gene matches. The CDR3 runs to 15 residues. The CDR3 nucleotides are TGTGCCAGCAGGAGTCCGAGCACAGGGGAAAACGAGCAGTACTTC. Amino acids: CASRSPSTGENEQYF.

The chain carries TRBV9 and TRBJ2-3; D ambiguous. The germline V and J ends were trimmed by 0 bases and 4 bases, with 12 bases remaining between them. CDR3 length: 15 residues. Germline V gives CDR1 SGDLS, CDR2 YYNGEE. CDR3 amino acids: CASSVAVSEPDTQYF. CDR3 DNA sequence: TGTGCCAGCAGCGTAGCGGTCAGCGAACCAGATACGCAGTATTTT.